Here is one T cell receptor beta chain with its context. The target antigen is unknown. Orbital computed tomography, thyroid ultrasound, serum thyroxine and TRAb, and clinical symptoms together informed the diagnoses. This specimen belongs to a study of T cells in Graves' hyperthyroidism and ophthalmopathy. Amplification targeted TCR beta CDR3 regions from RNA transcripts. The HTBI primer set was used in a first-round RT-PCR of the TCR CDR3. MiXCR was run by TCRdb on the multiplex PCR reads, yielding one entry per CDR3 protein. The sample contains nearly 600,000 distinct CDR3 sequences, 12% to 15% of which appear only once. Study findings and constraints: The majority of expanded thyroid clonotypes above 0.001 also appeared in blood. In the analysis, a 13 V-J model separated ophthalmopathy from stable hyperthyroidism.

Germline V CDR1 and CDR2: SGHAT, FQDESV (reference sequence). The J segment lost 2 bases and the V segment lost 8 bases, leaving 13 bases of the junction unmatched. The CDR3 sequence is 18 residues long. Sequencing was done on a sample of blood. The receptor was isolated from a woman between 18 and 29 years old with Graves' ophthalmopathy. This chain connects TRBV11-1 to TRBJ2-1, with 12 bases matching TRBD2. CDR3 coding DNA: TGTGCCAGCTCACCAGGGCTAGCGGGAGGGCTCGCCTACAATGAGCAGTTCTTC. It codes for CASSPGLAGGLAYNEQFF.